This TCR beta chain was obtained from a study of shared clonotypes between healthy human individuals. Turning to the study itself: Each donor contributed plates that comprised three CD4 naive, three CD4 memory, two CD8 naive and one CD8 memory. Study-level results: The study found lower generation probabilities in non-shared clonotypes than in those shared by all four donors. Between a handful of donors, naive CD4 clonotypes were shared at a level of about 5%.

A note on this clone: Its antigen is not known.

V was pared by 2 bases and J by 5 bases, with 5 bases of the junction left unmatched. CDR1 SGHTA and CDR2 FQGNSA come from the germline V gene. The CDR3 totals 15 residues. Assay used: immunoSEQ multiplex PCR; TCRdb lists only in-frame clones, some missing. The sample has about 1 million clones; around 76% are singletons. The chain recombines TRBV7-2 with TRBJ2-7, with TRBD2 matching over 11 bases. The sequenced sample consisted of memory CD4+ T cells sorted from blood. Specified subset: CD45RA-negative fraction. This clonotype was sampled from a man between 18 and 35 years old in good health. The DNA for the CDR3 is TGTGCCAGCAGCTTATTAGCGGGAGGGGTAAACGAGCAGTACTTC. Encoded protein: CASSLLAGGVNEQYF.